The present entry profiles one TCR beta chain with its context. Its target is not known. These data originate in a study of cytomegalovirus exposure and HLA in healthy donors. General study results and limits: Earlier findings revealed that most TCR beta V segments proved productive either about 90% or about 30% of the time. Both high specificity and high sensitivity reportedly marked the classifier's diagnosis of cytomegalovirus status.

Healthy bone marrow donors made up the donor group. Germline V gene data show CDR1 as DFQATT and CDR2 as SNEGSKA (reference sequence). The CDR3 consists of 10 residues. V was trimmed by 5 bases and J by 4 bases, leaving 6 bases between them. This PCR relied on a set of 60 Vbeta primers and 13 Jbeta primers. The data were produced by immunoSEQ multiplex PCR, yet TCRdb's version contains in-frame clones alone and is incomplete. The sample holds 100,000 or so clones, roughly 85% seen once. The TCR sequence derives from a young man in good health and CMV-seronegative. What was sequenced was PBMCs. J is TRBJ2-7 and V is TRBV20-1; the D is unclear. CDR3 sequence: CSASQYEQYF. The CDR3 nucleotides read TGCAGTGCTTCACAGTACGAGCAGTACTTC.